This T cell receptor beta chain was identified in a study of CD8+ T cells in alopecia areata. Study at large: The study gave treated patients oral tofacitinib at 5 to 10 mg twice daily.

General observations from the study: Having one nonresponder leaves uncertain how baseline CD8+ expansion relates to response.

In each case, RNA was isolated and then reverse transcribed into cDNA as the sequencing template. Assay: immunoSEQ multiplex PCR; the TCRdb copy retains only in-frame clones and omits some. The sample shows 200,000 or so clones, roughly 50% of them seen only once. This clone was observed a handful of times. Its antigen is not identified. Per the germline V gene, CDR1 is SGHTA and CDR2 is FQGNSA. This CDR3 has 14 residues. The V and J ends lost 3 bases and 5 bases respectively, with 13 bases between them. The treatment: oral pan-JAK inhibitor, 5-10 mg twice daily. The sequence was obtained from a human donor with alopecia areata. The specimen was CD4+ T cells sorted from blood, collected at week 24, from a patient treated with tofacitinib. The chain employs TRBV7-2 and TRBJ1-1; TRBD1 might be the D (5 bases). This CDR3 reads CASSFRGGVTEAFF. The DNA of the CDR3 is TGTGCCAGCAGCTTCCGGGGCGGCGTTACTGAAGCTTTCTTT.